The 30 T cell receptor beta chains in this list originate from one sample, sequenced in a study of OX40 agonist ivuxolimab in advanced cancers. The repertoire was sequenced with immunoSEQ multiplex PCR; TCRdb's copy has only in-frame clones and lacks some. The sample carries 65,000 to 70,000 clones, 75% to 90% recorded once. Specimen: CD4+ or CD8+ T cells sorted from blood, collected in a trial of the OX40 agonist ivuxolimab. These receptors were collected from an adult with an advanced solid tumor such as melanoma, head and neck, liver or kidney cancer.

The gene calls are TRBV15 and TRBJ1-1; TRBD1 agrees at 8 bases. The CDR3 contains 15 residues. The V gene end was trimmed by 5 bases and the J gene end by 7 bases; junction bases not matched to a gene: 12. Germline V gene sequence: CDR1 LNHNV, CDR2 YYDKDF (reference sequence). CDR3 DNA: TGTGCCACCAGCCCCCCCGGGCAGGGGGCCAGTGAAGCTTTCTTT. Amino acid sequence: CATSPPGQGASEAFF.

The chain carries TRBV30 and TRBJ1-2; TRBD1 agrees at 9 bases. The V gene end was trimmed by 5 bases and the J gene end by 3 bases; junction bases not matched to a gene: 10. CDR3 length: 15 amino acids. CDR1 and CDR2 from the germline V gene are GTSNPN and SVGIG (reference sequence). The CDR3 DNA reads TGTGCCTGGGGCCTTAAGGACAGGGGAGACTATGGCTACACCTTC. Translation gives CAWGLKDRGDYGYTF.

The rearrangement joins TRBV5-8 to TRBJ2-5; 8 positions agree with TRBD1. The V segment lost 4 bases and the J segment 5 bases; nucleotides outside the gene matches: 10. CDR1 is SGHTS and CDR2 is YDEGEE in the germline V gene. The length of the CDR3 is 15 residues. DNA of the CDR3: TGTGCCAGCAGCCCCGGACAGGGAAGGGAGGAGACCCAGTACTTC. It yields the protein CASSPGQGREETQYF. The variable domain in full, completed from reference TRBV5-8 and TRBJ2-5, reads EAGVTQSPTHLIKTRGQQATLRCSPISGHTSVYWYQQALGLGLQFLLWYDEGEERNRGNFPPRFSGRQFPNYSSELNVNALELEDSALYLCASSPGQGREETQYFGPGTRLLVL.

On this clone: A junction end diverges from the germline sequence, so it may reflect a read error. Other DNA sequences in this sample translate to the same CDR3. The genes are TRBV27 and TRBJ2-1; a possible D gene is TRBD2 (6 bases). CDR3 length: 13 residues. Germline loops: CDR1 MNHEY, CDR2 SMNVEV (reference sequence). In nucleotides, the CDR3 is TGCGCCAGCAGTTTGGCGGGGTACAATGAGCAGTTCTTC. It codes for CASSLAGYNEQFF.

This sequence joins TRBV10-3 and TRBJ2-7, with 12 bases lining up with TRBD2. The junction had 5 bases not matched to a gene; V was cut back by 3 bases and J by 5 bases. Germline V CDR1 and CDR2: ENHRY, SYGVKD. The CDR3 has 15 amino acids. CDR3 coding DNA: TGTGCCATCAGTGAAGCTAGCGGGAGGGAAAACGAGCAGTACTTC. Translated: CAISEASGRENEQYF.

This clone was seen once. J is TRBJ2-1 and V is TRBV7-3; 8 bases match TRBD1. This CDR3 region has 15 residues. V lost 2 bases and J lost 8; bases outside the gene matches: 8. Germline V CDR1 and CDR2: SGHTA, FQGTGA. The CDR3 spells CASSLFQGAGYEQFF. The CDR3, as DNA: TGTGCCAGCAGCTTATTCCAGGGGGCAGGGTATGAGCAGTTCTTC.

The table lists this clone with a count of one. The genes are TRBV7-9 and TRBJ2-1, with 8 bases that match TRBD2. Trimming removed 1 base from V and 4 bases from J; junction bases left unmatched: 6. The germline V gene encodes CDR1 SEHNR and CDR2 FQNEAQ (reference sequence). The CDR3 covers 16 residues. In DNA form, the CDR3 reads TGTGCCAGCAGCTTAGATCACGCTAGCGGGTACAATGAGCAGTTCTTC. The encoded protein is CASSLDHASGYNEQFF.

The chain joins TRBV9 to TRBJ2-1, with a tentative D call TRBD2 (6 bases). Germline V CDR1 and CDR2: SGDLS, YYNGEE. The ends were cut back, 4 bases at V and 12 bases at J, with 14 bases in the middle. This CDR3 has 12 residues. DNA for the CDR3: TGTGCCAGCAGCTCCCCCCGGGGGTGGCAGTTCTTC. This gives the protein CASSSPRGWQFF.

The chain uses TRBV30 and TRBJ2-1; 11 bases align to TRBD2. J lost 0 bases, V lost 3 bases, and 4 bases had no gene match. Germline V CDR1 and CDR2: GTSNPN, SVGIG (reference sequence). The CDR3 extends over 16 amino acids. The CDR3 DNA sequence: TGTGCCTGGAGGATAGCGGGGGGGAGCTCCTACAATGAGCAGTTCTTC. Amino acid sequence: CAWRIAGGSSYNEQFF. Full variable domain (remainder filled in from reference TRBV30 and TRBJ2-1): SQTIHQWPATLVQPVGSPLSLECTVEGTSNPNLYWYRQAAGRGLQLLFYSVGIGQISSEVPQNLSASRPQDRQFILSSKKLLLSDSGFYLCAWRIAGGSSYNEQFFGPGTRLTVL.

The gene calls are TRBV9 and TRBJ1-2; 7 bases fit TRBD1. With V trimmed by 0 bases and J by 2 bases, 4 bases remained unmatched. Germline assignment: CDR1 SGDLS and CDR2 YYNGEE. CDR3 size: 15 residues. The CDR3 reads CASSVGSGQNYGYTF. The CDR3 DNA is TGTGCCAGCAGCGTAGGGTCGGGACAGAACTATGGCTACACCTTC.

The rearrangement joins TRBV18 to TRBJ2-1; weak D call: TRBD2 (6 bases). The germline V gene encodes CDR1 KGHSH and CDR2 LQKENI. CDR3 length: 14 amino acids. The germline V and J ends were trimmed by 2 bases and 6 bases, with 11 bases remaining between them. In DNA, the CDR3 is TGTGCCAGCTCACCAATCCGGGAGTCCAATGAGCAGTTCTTC. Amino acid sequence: CASSPIRESNEQFF. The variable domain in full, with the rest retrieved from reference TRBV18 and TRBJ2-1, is NAGVMQNPRHLVRRRGQEARLRCSPMKGHSHVYWYRQLPEEGLKFMVYLQKENIIDESGMPKERFSAEFPKEGPSILRIQQVVRGDSAAYFCASSPIRESNEQFFGPGTRLTVL.

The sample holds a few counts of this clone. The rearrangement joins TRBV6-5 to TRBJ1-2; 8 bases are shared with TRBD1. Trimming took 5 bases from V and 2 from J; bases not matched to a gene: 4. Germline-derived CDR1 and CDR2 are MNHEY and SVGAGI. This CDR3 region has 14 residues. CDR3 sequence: CASSRDRRNYGYTF. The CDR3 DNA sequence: TGTGCCAGCAGTCGGGACAGGCGCAACTATGGCTACACCTTC.

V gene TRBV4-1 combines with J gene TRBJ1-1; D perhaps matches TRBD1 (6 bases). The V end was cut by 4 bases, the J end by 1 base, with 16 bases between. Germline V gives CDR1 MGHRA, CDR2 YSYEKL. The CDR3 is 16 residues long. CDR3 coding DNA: TGCGCCAGCAGCCCAATCCCCGGAGGGGGGAACACTGAAGCTTTCTTT. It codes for CASSPIPGGGNTEAFF.

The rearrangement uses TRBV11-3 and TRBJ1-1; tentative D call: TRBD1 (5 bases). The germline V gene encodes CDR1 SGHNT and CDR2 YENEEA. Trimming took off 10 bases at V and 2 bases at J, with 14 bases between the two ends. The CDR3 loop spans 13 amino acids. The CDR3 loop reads CATGTQENTEAFF. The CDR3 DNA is TGTGCCACCGGAACACAGGAAAACACTGAAGCTTTCTTT.

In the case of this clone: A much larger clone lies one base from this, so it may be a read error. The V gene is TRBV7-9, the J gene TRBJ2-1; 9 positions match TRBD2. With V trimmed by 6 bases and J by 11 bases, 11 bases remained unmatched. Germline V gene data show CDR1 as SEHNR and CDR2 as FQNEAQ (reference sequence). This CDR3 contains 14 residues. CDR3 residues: CASSPGLAVSKQFF. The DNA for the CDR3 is TGTGCCAGCAGTCCGGGACTAGCTGTCAGTAAGCAGTTCTTC.

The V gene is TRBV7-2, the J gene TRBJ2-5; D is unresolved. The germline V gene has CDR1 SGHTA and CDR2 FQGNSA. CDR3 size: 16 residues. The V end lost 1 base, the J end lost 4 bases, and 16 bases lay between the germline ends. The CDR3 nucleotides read TGTGCCAGCAGCTTAGGGGTAGCTGGTTGGAGAGAGACCCAGTACTTC. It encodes CASSLGVAGWRETQYF.

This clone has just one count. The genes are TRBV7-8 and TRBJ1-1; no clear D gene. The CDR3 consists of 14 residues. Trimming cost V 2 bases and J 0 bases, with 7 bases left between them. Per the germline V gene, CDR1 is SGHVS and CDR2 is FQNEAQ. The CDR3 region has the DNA TGTGCCAGCAGCTTACTAAGTTTGAACACTGAAGCTTTCTTT. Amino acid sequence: CASSLLSLNTEAFF.

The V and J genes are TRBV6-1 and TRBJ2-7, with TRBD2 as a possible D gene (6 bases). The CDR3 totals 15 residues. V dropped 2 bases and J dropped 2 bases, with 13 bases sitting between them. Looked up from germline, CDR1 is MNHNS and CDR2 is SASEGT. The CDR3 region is CASSEWSSGAYEQYF. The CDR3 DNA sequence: TGTGCCAGCAGTGAATGGAGTAGCGGTGCCTACGAGCAGTACTTC.

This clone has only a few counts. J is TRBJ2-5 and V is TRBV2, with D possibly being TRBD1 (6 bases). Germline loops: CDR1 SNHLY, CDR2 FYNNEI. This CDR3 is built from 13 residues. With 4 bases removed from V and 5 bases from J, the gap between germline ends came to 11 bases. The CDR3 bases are TGTGCCAGCAGTGCCACAGGGATTGAGACCCAGTACTTC. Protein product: CASSATGIETQYF.

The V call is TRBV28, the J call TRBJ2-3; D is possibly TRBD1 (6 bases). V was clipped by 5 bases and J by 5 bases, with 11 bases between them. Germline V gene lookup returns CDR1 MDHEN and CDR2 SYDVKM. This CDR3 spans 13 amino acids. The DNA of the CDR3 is TGTGCCAGCAGTCGACAGGTGATAGATACGCAGTATTTT. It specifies CASSRQVIDTQYF.

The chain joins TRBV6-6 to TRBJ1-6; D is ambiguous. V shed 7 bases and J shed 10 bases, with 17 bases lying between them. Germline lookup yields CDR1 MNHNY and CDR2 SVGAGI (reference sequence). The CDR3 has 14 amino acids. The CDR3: CASNYDGSSSPLHF. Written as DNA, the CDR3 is TGTGCCAGCAATTATGATGGGTCGAGCTCACCCCTCCACTTT.

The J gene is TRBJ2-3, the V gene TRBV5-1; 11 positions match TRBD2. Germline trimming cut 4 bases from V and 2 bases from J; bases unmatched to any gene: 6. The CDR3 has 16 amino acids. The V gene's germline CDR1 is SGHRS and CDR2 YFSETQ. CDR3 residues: CASSRLAGGYTDTQYF. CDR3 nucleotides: TGCGCCAGCAGCCGTTTAGCGGGGGGGTACACAGATACGCAGTATTTT.

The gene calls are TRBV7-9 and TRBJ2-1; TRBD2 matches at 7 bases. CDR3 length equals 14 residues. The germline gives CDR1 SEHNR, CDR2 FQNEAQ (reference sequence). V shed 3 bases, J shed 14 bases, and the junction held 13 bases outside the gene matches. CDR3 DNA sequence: TGTGCCAGCAGCTTTCGGAACGAGGGACTACCAAAGTTCTTC. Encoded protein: CASSFRNEGLPKFF.

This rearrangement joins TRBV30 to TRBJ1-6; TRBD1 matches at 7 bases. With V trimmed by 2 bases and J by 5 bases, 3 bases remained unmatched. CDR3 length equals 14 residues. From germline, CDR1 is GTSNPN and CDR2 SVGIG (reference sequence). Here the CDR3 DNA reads TGTGCCTGGAGTACGGGACAGAATAATTCACCCCTCCACTTT. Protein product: CAWSTGQNNSPLHF.

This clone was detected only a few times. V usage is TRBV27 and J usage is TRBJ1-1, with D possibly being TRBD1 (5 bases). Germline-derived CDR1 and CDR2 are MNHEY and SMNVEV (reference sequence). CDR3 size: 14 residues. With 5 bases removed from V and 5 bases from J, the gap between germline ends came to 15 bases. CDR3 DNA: TGTGCCAGCAGTCCAGGGAGGGTTGGAACTGAAGCTTTCTTT. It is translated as CASSPGRVGTEAFF.

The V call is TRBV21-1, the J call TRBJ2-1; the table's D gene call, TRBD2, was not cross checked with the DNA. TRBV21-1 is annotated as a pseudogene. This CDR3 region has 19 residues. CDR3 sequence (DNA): TGTGCCAGCAGCAAAGATGCTAGCGGGAGGATCGAAATCAACAATGAGCAGTTCTTC. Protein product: CASSKDASGRIEINNEQFF.

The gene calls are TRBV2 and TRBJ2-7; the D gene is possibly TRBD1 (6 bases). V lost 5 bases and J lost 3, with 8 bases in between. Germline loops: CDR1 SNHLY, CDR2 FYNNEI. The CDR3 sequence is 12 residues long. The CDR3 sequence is CASSTQGYEQYF. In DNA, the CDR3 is TGTGCCAGCAGTACACAGGGCTACGAGCAGTACTTC.

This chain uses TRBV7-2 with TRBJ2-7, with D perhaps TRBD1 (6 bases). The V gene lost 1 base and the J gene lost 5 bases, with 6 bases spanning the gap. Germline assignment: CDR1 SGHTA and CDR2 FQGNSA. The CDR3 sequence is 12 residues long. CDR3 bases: TGTGCCAGCAGCTTAGACAGGGACGAGCAGTACTTC. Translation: CASSLDRDEQYF.

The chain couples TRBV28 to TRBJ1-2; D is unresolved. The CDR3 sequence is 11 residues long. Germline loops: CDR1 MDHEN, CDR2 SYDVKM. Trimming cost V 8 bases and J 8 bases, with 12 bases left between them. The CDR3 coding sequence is TGTGCCAGCCTCACGGGGTTGGGCTACACCTTC. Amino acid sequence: CASLTGLGYTF.

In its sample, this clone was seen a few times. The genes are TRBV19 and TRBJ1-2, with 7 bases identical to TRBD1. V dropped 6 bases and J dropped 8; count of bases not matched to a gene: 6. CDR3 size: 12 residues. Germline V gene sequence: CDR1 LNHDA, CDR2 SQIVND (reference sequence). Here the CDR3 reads CASSDRDFGYTF. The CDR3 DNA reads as TGTGCCAGTAGCGACAGGGATTTCGGCTACACCTTC.